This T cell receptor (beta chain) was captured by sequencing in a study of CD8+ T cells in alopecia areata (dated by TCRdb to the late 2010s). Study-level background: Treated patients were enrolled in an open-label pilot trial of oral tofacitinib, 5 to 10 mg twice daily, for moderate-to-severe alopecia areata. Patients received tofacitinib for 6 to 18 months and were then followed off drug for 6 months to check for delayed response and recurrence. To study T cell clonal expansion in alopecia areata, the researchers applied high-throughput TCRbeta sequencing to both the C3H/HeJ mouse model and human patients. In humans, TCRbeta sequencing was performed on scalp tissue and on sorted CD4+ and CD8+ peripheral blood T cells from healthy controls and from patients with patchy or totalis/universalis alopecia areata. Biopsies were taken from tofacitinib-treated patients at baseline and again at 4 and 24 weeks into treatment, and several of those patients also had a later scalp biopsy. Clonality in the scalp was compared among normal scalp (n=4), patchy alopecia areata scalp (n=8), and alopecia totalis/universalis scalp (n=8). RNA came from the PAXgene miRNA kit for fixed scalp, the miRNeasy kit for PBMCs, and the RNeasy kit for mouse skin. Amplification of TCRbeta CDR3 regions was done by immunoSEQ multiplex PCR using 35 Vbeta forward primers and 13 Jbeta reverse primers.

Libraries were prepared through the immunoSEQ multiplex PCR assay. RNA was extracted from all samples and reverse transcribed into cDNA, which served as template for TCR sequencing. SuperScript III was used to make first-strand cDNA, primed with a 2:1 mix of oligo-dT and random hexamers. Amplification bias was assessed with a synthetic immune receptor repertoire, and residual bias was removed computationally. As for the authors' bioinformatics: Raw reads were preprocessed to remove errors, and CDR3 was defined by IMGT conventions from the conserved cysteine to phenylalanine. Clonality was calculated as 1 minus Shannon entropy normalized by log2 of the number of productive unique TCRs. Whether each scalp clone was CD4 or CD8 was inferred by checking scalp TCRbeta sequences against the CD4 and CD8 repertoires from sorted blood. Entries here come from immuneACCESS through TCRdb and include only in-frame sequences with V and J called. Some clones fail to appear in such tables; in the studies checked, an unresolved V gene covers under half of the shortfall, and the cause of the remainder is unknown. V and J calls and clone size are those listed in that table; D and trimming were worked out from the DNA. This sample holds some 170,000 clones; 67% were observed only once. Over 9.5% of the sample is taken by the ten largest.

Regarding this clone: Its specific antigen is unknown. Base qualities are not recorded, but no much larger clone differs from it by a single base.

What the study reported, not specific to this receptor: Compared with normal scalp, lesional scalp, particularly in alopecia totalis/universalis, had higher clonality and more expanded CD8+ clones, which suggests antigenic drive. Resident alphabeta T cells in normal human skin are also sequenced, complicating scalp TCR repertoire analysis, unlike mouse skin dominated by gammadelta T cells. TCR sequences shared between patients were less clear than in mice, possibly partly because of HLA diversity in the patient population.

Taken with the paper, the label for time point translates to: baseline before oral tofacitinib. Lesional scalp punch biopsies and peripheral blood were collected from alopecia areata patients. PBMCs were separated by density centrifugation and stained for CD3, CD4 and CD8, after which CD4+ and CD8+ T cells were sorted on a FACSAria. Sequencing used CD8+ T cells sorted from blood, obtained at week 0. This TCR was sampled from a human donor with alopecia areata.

In nucleotide form, the sequence is TGTGCCACCAGCGTCAAGGATGGCTACACCTTC. This yields the protein CATSVKDGYTF. The chain joins TRBV15 to TRBJ1-2; no D gene is confidently identified. Sequences LNHNV (CDR1) and YYDKDF (CDR2) are obtained from the germline V gene (reference sequence). Trimming costs V 5 bases and J 6 bases, and their ends lie 7 bases apart. The CDR3 covers 11 residues, taking in both the cysteine and the phenylalanine. Solely the CDR3 DNA is kept, with 33 bases framed from the first base.